This is a list of T cell receptor beta chains from one sample in a study of somatic mutations in cytotoxic T cells in rheumatoid arthritis. Generated by immunoSEQ multiplex PCR, the TCRdb table keeps only in-frame clones and is missing some. The sample shows about 20,000 clones, 70% to 90% of them seen only once. Sequences were obtained from CD8+ T cells sorted from blood. The receptors come from a man aged 35-49 years in good health. The CDR3 runs from the conserved cysteine through the conserved F or W. Each record gives: V gene, J gene, D gene, clone size, CDR3 protein, CDR3 DNA. A D gene is named only where the DNA matches it firmly. Size values are once, few and many counts, or a class for expanded clones, and some rows have none.

>TRBV6-1|TRBJ2-7|.|.
CASSEGAVAVSYEQYF
TGTGCCAGCAGTGAAGGGGCAGTGGCAGTGTCCTACGAGCAGTACTTC
>TRBV28|TRBJ2-7|TRBD1|.
CASSTGQGLGEQYF
TGTGCCAGCAGTACGGGACAGGGGCTAGGTGAGCAGTACTTC
>TRBV10-1|TRBJ2-7|.|.
CASSEVVAREQYF
TGCGCCAGCAGTGAGGTAGTCGCGCGAGAGCAGTACTTC
>TRBV5-4|TRBJ2-2|.|.
CASSANGRTGELFF
TGTGCCAGCAGCGCCAACGGACGGACCGGGGAGCTGTTTTTT
>TRBV6-4|TRBJ2-1|TRBD2|.
CASSDSTSGSNEQFF
TGTGCCAGCAGTGACTCCACTAGCGGGAGCAATGAGCAGTTCTTC
>TRBV11-2|TRBJ1-1|TRBD1|.
CASSARTGRKNWVNTEAFF
TGTGCCAGCAGCGCGAGGACAGGGAGGAAGAATTGGGTAAACACTGAAGCTTTCTTT
>TRBV28|TRBJ1-5|TRBD1|.
CASSLDIGQGIFQPQHF
TGTGCCAGCAGTTTAGATATAGGACAGGGGATTTTTCAGCCCCAGCATTTT
>TRBV6-5|TRBJ2-2|TRBD1|.
CASSSLTGGGTGELFF
TGTGCCAGCAGTTCGTTGACAGGGGGAGGCACCGGGGAGCTGTTTTTT
>TRBV4-3|TRBJ2-1|TRBD2|medium-sized
CASSQELTGTSIKNEQFF
TGCGCCAGCAGCCAAGAATTGACCGGGACTAGCATCAAAAATGAGCAGTTCTTC
>TRBV7-8|TRBJ1-1|TRBD1|once
CASSLATGARTEAFF
TGTGCCAGCAGCTTAGCGACAGGGGCACGTACTGAAGCTTTCTTT
>TRBV5-5|TRBJ1-1|TRBD1|.
CASSLDDRGLNTEAFF
TGTGCCAGCAGCTTGGATGACAGGGGACTGAACACTGAAGCTTTCTTT
>TRBV28|TRBJ2-2|TRBD2|.
CASRAMGLAGAGELFF
TGTGCCAGCAGGGCAATGGGACTAGCGGGAGCCGGGGAGCTGTTTTTT
>TRBV5-1|TRBJ2-7|.|.
CASSFPHGDISYEQYF
TGCGCCAGCAGCTTCCCTCACGGGGACATCTCCTACGAGCAGTACTTC
>TRBV27|TRBJ2-7|.|.
CASSFQAAYEQYF
TGTGCCAGCAGTTTCCAGGCCGCCTACGAGCAGTACTTC
>TRBV5-5|TRBJ2-1|TRBD2|.
CASSPTGLAEYNEQFF
TGTGCCAGCAGCCCGACGGGACTAGCGGAGTACAATGAGCAGTTCTTC
>TRBV19|TRBJ2-7|.|.
CASSRAPLRYEQYF
TGTGCCAGTAGTAGGGCTCCGCTGCGCTACGAGCAGTACTTC
>TRBV28|TRBJ1-5|.|.
CASRYSGDQPQHF
TGTGCCAGCAGGTATTCAGGGGATCAGCCCCAGCATTTT
>TRBV11-2|TRBJ2-1|TRBD2|.
CASSSLNILAERGNEQFF
TGTGCCAGCAGCTCACTCAATATACTAGCGGAGAGGGGCAATGAGCAGTTCTTC
>TRBV7-9|TRBJ2-1|TRBD2|.
CASSTTLGRSSYNEQFF
TGTGCCAGCAGCACAACCCTCGGGAGGAGCTCCTACAATGAGCAGTTCTTC
>TRBV6-6|TRBJ1-2|TRBD1|few
CASSSPDRVANYGYTF
TGTGCCAGCAGTTCCCCCGACAGGGTGGCTAACTATGGCTACACCTTC
>TRBV28|TRBJ2-5|.|.
CASLSIRDPKETQYF
TGTGCCAGCCTATCTATAAGAGACCCAAAAGAGACCCAGTACTTC
>TRBV27|TRBJ2-7|.|.
CASSISGTYYEQYF
TGTGCCAGCAGTATCTCCGGGACCTACTACGAGCAGTACTTC
>TRBV11-3|TRBJ2-7|.|once
CASSLGDSEQYF
TGTGCCAGCAGCTTGGGCGACAGCGAGCAGTACTTC
>TRBV5-1|TRBJ2-2|TRBD2|.
CASSWRGTSGITGELFF
TGCGCCAGCAGCTGGCGGGGGACTAGCGGGATCACCGGGGAGCTGTTTTTT
>TRBV7-8|TRBJ2-3|TRBD1|.
CASSRGQGYTTSTDTQYF
TGTGCCAGCAGCCGGGGACAGGGGTATACCACTAGCACAGATACGCAGTATTTT
>TRBV29-1|TRBJ2-2|.|.
CSVEDRGEGNTGELFF
TGCAGCGTTGAAGATCGCGGGGAAGGGAACACCGGGGAGCTGTTTTTT
>TRBV9|TRBJ1-1|TRBD1|.
CASSPRTGWTEAFF
TGTGCCAGCAGCCCCCGGACAGGGTGGACTGAAGCTTTCTTT
>TRBV19|TRBJ2-2|.|few
CASSIGLNTGELFF
TGTGCCAGTAGTATCGGCCTGAACACCGGGGAGCTGTTTTTT
>TRBV7-9|TRBJ2-1|TRBD1|.
CASSQTLGTGGLDEQFF
TGTGCCAGCAGCCAAACTCTGGGGACAGGGGGCTTGGATGAGCAGTTCTTC
>TRBV27|TRBJ1-1|TRBD1|.
CASSLDRGNTEAFF
TGTGCCAGCAGTTTAGACAGGGGGAACACTGAAGCTTTCTTT
>TRBV5-6|TRBJ1-2|TRBD1|.
CASSLATGNYGYTF
TGTGCCAGCAGCCTAGCGACAGGGAACTATGGCTACACCTTC
>TRBV28|TRBJ2-7|TRBD1|.
CASRRTGVLREQYF
TGTGCCAGCAGGAGGACAGGGGTCTTGAGGGAGCAGTACTTC
>TRBV7-3|TRBJ2-7|.|few
CASPRVCEQYF
TGTGCCAGCCCCCGGGTCTGCGAGCAGTACTTC
>TRBV27|TRBJ1-5|TRBD1|few
CASSLDRLTQPQHF
TGTGCCAGCAGTTTGGACAGGCTTACTCAGCCCCAGCATTTT
>TRBV13|TRBJ2-2|TRBD2|.
CASSLAGRGTGELFF
TGTGCCAGCAGCTTAGCAGGGAGGGGCACCGGGGAGCTGTTTTTT
>TRBV2|TRBJ2-5|TRBD1|.
CASRRTGGLAQETQYF
TGTGCCAGCAGGAGGACAGGGGGCCTTGCTCAAGAGACCCAGTACTTC
>TRBV28|TRBJ2-5|.|.
CASRQTQETQYF
TGTGCCAGCAGACAGACCCAAGAGACCCAGTACTTC
>TRBV10-3|TRBJ1-2|TRBD1|.
CAIRDRGRNYGYTF
TGTGCCATCAGGGACAGGGGGCGAAACTATGGCTACACCTTC
>TRBV4-1|TRBJ2-1|.|few
CASSQAFPGNEQFF
TGCGCCAGCAGCCAAGCCTTCCCAGGGAATGAGCAGTTCTTC
>TRBV9|TRBJ1-1|.|.
CASSVVIGADTEAFF
TGTGCCAGCAGCGTAGTGATAGGGGCGGATACTGAAGCTTTCTTT
>TRBV27|TRBJ1-4|.|.
CASSLFQAATNEKLFF
TGTGCCAGCAGTTTGTTCCAGGCCGCAACTAATGAAAAACTGTTTTTT
>TRBV28|TRBJ2-2|.|.
CASSLTGTGELFF
TGTGCCAGCAGTTTGACCGGCACCGGGGAGCTGTTTTTT
>TRBV19|TRBJ1-5|.|.
CASSIFMGTEQPQHF
TGTGCCAGTAGTATATTTATGGGGACGGAGCAGCCCCAGCATTTT
>TRBV27|TRBJ2-7|TRBD1|.
CASSFGAGGTYEQYF
TGTGCCAGCAGTTTTGGAGCAGGGGGAACCTACGAGCAGTACTTC
>TRBV11-2|TRBJ2-7|TRBD2|.
CASSPGTSGNSYEQYF
TGTGCCAGCAGCCCCGGGACTAGCGGGAATTCCTACGAGCAGTACTTC
>TRBV19|TRBJ2-1|.|.
CASSTGYEQFF
TGTGCCAGTAGCACAGGCTATGAGCAGTTCTTC
>TRBV4-2|TRBJ1-2|TRBD1|.
CASSQEAPGQGRGYTF
TGTGCCAGCAGCCAAGAAGCTCCTGGACAGGGGAGGGGCTACACCTTC
>TRBV9|TRBJ2-7|TRBD1|.
CASSDLTGDEQYF
TGTGCCAGCAGTGACCTTACAGGGGACGAGCAGTACTTC
>TRBV11-2|TRBJ2-1|.|.
CASSSPKVGNEQFF
TGTGCCAGCAGCTCCCCGAAGGTCGGCAATGAGCAGTTCTTC
>TRBV2|TRBJ2-7|.|once
CARDSDTSYEQYF
TGTGCCAGGGACAGCGATACATCCTACGAGCAGTACTTC
>TRBV27|TRBJ1-2|.|.
CASSFRGGLGAGFGYTF
TGTGCCAGCAGTTTCCGCGGTGGGTTGGGGGCAGGGTTCGGCTACACCTTC
>TRBV30|TRBJ1-5|.|.
CAWSVDGKNQPQHF
TGTGCCTGGAGTGTAGATGGGAAAAATCAGCCCCAGCATTTT
>TRBV7-9|TRBJ1-4|.|.
CASSQGEANEKLFF
TGTGCCAGCAGCCAAGGGGAGGCTAATGAAAAACTGTTTTTT
>TRBV9|TRBJ1-2|TRBD1|once
CASSTPGQGAINYGYTF
TGTGCCAGCAGCACCCCGGGACAGGGGGCGATTAACTATGGCTACACCTTC
>TRBV28|TRBJ1-1|.|.
CASSLFLGGTEAFF
TGTGCCAGCAGTTTATTCTTGGGAGGAACTGAAGCTTTCTTT
>TRBV6-5|TRBJ2-7|TRBD1|.
CASSYRGRNHYEQYF
TGTGCCAGCAGTTACAGGGGGCGGAACCATTACGAGCAGTACTTC
>TRBV7-9|TRBJ1-1|.|.
CASSFYLGQEAFF
TGTGCCAGCAGCTTTTATTTGGGGCAGGAAGCTTTCTTT
>TRBV19|TRBJ1-2|.|.
CASSMPYGYTF
TGTGCCAGTAGTATGCCCTATGGCTACACCTTC
>TRBV5-5|TRBJ2-7|TRBD2|.
CASSLGLAGGVLEQYF
TGTGCCAGCAGCCTGGGTCTAGCGGGAGGGGTTCTTGAGCAGTACTTC
>TRBV11-2|TRBJ2-1|.|.
CASSLDRAGAYNEQFF
TGTGCCAGCAGCTTAGATCGGGCGGGGGCATACAATGAGCAGTTCTTC